These T cell receptor beta chains were read from a single sample in a study of OX40 agonist ivuxolimab in advanced cancers. Clones were read by immunoSEQ multiplex PCR, and TCRdb kept only the in-frame ones, dropping some. Altogether 45,000 to 55,000 clones are present, 80% to 85% being singletons, with the ten largest covering about 6.4%. This specimen consisted of CD4+ or CD8+ T cells sorted from blood, obtained in a trial of the OX40 agonist ivuxolimab. The origin of the receptors is an adult with an advanced solid tumor such as melanoma, head and neck, liver or kidney cancer. CDR3s include the opening cysteine and the closing phenylalanine or tryptophan. The D gene is left open where the match is weak. Expanded clones are given a class, and other clones once, few, many or no size at all.

TGTGCCAGCAGCTTATCGCAGACGAGCTCCTATAATTCACCCCTCCACTTT CASSLSQTSSYNSPLHF TRBJ1-6 . TRBV7-2 .
TGTGCCAGCAGTGATATGGGTTTATCGACTAATGAAAAACTGTTTTTT CASSDMGLSTNEKLFF TRBJ1-4 . TRBV2 .
TGTGCCAGCAACCTAGGCGTGAACACTGAAGCTTTCTTT CASNLGVNTEAFF TRBJ1-1 . TRBV6-1 .
TGTGCCAGCAGTGAAAGGACAGGGGGCTTGAATGAGCAGTTCTTC CASSERTGGLNEQFF TRBJ2-1 TRBD1 TRBV6-1 .
TGCGCCAGCAGCTTGGCAGGGTTTCTTGAGGAGCAGTTCTTC CASSLAGFLEEQFF TRBJ2-1 . TRBV5-1 few
TGTGCCAGCAGTTCGCACCCCCTAGGACAGGATGGCTACACCTTC CASSSHPLGQDGYTF TRBJ1-2 TRBD1 TRBV6-5 .
TGTGCCATCAGTTCGGATAGCAATCAGCCCCAGCATTTT CAISSDSNQPQHF TRBJ1-5 . TRBV10-3 few
TGTGCCAGCAAGACCAAATGGTTCCCAGATACGCAGTATTTT CASKTKWFPDTQYF TRBJ2-3 . TRBV6-6 .
TGTGCCATCAGTACAGGGGGTCTTGGCTATGGCTACACCTTC CAISTGGLGYGYTF TRBJ1-2 TRBD1 TRBV10-3 .
TGCAGCGTTGTCAGTTCAGGGGACTATGGCTACACCTTC CSVVSSGDYGYTF TRBJ1-2 . TRBV29-1 .
TGTGCCAGCAGTGAAGCCCGGGGAGGCGTACATTCACCCCTCCACTTT CASSEARGGVHSPLHF TRBJ1-6 . TRBV6-1 .
TGTGCCAGCAGCTCAAAAGGGGGCTCCTACAATGAGCAGTTCTTC CASSSKGGSYNEQFF TRBJ2-1 . TRBV11-2 .
TGTGCCAGCAGTTACGGAGACACAATAAACACTGAAGCTTTCTTT CASSYGDTINTEAFF TRBJ1-1 . TRBV6-5 .
TGTGCCAGCAGTTTGACCGGGACCCTGTACAATGAGCAGTTCTTC CASSLTGTLYNEQFF TRBJ2-1 . TRBV6-5 .
TGTGCCAGTAGTATAGGTCAAAACACCGGGGAGCTGTTTTTT CASSIGQNTGELFF TRBJ2-2 . TRBV19 .
TGTGCCAGCAGCTTATGGGAGGGCTACACCTTC CASSLWEGYTF TRBJ1-2 . TRBV7-9 few
TGTGCCAGCAGCCACCTAGCGGGAGGCGCAAACGAGCAGTACTTC CASSHLAGGANEQYF TRBJ2-7 TRBD2 TRBV7-2 .
TGTGCCAGCAGCTTAGGCGGGGGAAAGGAGCAGTACTTC CASSLGGGKEQYF TRBJ2-7 TRBD2 TRBV11-2 .
TGTGCCAGTAGAGACAGCTATGGCTACACCTTC CASRDSYGYTF TRBJ1-2 . TRBV19 .
TGCGCCAGCAGCTCCCAAGGAGCCTATGGCTACACCTTC CASSSQGAYGYTF TRBJ1-2 . TRBV5-1 .
TGTGCCAGCAGTTACCCGGGACAGGTTCTGCAAGAGACCCAGTACTTC CASSYPGQVLQETQYF TRBJ2-5 TRBD1 TRBV6-6 .
TGCGCCAGCAGCTTCCTCGCGAACACTGAAGCTTTCTTT CASSFLANTEAFF TRBJ1-1 . TRBV5-1 .
TGTGCCAGCAGCTCCTTAGCGGGAAGCAATCAGCCCCAGCATTTT CASSSLAGSNQPQHF TRBJ1-5 . TRBV7-2 .
TGTGCCAGCAGTGAAGCACCTGAAGCTTTCTTT CASSEAPEAFF TRBJ1-1 . TRBV2 .
TGTGCCAGCAGCTTAGCGGAGGCGGCCCTGAACACTGAAGCTTTCTTT CASSLAEAALNTEAFF TRBJ1-1 . TRBV7-8 .
TGTGCCAGCAGGGGATTGGACGGGGCGGAGGATGGCTACACCTTC CASRGLDGAEDGYTF TRBJ1-2 . TRBV13 .
TGCAGCGTTGATTCAGGGTACGAGCAGTACTTC CSVDSGYEQYF TRBJ2-7 . TRBV29-1 few
TGTGCCAGTAGTATGGGCGGCTCCTACAATGAGCAGTTCTTC CASSMGGSYNEQFF TRBJ2-1 . TRBV19 .
TGCGCCAGCAGCTTCTTAGGGACTAGCGGGAGTGGTGGCACAGATACGCAGTATTTT CASSFLGTSGSGGTDTQYF TRBJ2-3 TRBD2 TRBV5-1 .
TGTGCCAGCAGCCCTGGGACTAGCGAGTCCTACGAGCAGTACTTC CASSPGTSESYEQYF TRBJ2-7 TRBD2 TRBV4-2 .
TGTGCCAGCAGAGAAAGGACAGGCCACTACGAGCAGTACTTC CASRERTGHYEQYF TRBJ2-7 TRBD1 TRBV2 .
TGTGCCAGCAGTGAGCGGGGCAACTCCTACGAGCAGTACTTC CASSERGNSYEQYF TRBJ2-7 TRBD2 TRBV28 .
TGTGCCAGCAGTGCCGAGCAGGGGTTCAATGAGCAGTTCTTC CASSAEQGFNEQFF TRBJ2-1 . TRBV6-5 .
TGTGCCAGCAGCGTAGCCCCGGGAGGAGACACCGGGGAGCTGTTTTTT CASSVAPGGDTGELFF TRBJ2-2 TRBD2 TRBV9 .
TGTGCCAGCAGCCAGACCCGTGCGGAGACCCAGTACTTC CASSQTRAETQYF TRBJ2-5 . TRBV4-2 few
TGTGCCACCAGCATAACCGGGACAGGGTCGGTTCAGCCCCAGCATTTT CATSITGTGSVQPQHF TRBJ1-5 TRBD1 TRBV15 .
TGTGCCAGCAGTTTATGGGGGGATCGGAACACTGAAGCTTTCTTT CASSLWGDRNTEAFF TRBJ1-1 . TRBV28 .
TGTGCCAGCAGTGACTGGGGTACAGGGTACTTC CASSDWGTGYF TRBJ2-7 . TRBV2 medium-sized
TGTGCCAGCAAAATAGCGGGAGGTGCAGATACGCAGTATTTT CASKIAGGADTQYF TRBJ2-3 TRBD2 TRBV6-5 once
TGTGCCAGCAGCTTGGGGCCAACCCAGGCACAGCCCCAGCATTTT CASSLGPTQAQPQHF TRBJ1-5 . TRBV13 once
TGTGCCAGCAGCCGCGTAACGGGAGATACGCAGTATTTT CASSRVTGDTQYF TRBJ2-3 . TRBV14 .
TGTGCCAGCAGTTTAAGGGAGCTCACAGATACGCAGTATTTT CASSLRELTDTQYF TRBJ2-3 . TRBV28 .
TGTGCCAGCACGGGGTGGGTTTTAGGGACCCAGTACTTC CASTGWVLGTQYF TRBJ2-5 . TRBV7-9 .
TGTGCCATCAGTGAGTCGGGGACAGGGGACTATGGCTACACCTTC CAISESGTGDYGYTF TRBJ1-2 TRBD1 TRBV10-3 .
TGTGCCAGCAGTTACGACGGAACTAATGAAAAACTGTTTTTT CASSYDGTNEKLFF TRBJ1-4 . TRBV6-5 .
TGCGCCAGCAGCCAGGGGGACAGGGTAGGGGTACTGCTCGGGGAGCTGTTTTTT CASSQGDRVGVLLGELFF TRBJ2-2 TRBD1 TRBV4-1 .
TGTGCCAGCAGTGGGGGACTAGCGACAGATACGCAGTATTTT CASSGGLATDTQYF TRBJ2-3 TRBD2 TRBV6-4 .
TGTGCCAGCAGTGAAACCGGGACAGGGATTTACGAGCAGTACTTC CASSETGTGIYEQYF TRBJ2-7 TRBD1 TRBV7-6 .
TGTGCCAGCAGTTTATCCCTGGGGGACACTGAAGCTTTCTTT CASSLSLGDTEAFF TRBJ1-1 . TRBV28 .